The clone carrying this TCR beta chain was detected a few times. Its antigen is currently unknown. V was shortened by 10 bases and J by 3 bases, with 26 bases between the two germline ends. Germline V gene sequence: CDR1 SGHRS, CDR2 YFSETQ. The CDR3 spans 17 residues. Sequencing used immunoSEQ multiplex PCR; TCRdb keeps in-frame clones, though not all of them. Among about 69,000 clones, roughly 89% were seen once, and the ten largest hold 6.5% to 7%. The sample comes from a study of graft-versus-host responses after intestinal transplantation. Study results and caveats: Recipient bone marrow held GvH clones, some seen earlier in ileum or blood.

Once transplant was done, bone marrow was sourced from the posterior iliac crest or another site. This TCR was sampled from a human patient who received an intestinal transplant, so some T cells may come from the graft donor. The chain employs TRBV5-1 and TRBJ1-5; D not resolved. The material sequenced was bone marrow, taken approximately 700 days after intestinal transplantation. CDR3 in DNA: TGCGCCGCAAAAATGGACGGCAGAGCTGACCTCAATCAGCCCCAGCATTTT. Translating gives CAAKMDGRADLNQPQHF.